This TCR beta chain is drawn from a study of cytomegalovirus exposure and HLA in healthy donors (dated by TCRdb to about 2017). Broadly, across the study: According to an earlier analysis of around 600 of the donors, 150 million to 200 million T cells yielded over 100 million unique TCR beta sequences and 276 Gb of sequence data. In the later analysis, no new phenotypic data were used to find candidate immune exposures; instead, reliance was placed on TCR beta sequences and their occurrence across donors. Because of strong linkage in the cohort, a handful of DR-DQ haplotypes were treated as single units for association and clustering. Typing coverage differed by locus: A, B, C, DRB1 and DQB1 were typed in about 620-630 donors, DQA1 in 500 to 550, DPA1 in over 600, and DPB1 in roughly 450. An earlier analysis of 587 of the donors used high-throughput TCR beta sequencing to judge whether each TCR beta V gene segment behaved as functional or pseudogenic. A separate validation cohort of more than 100 different subjects was used in addition to the 666-subject first cohort. An early release that covered about 600 HLA-typed donors contained around 300 gigabases of sequencing data and tens of millions of unique TCR sequences. Donor age, sex, ethnicity and CMV serostatus were collected together with the repertoire data. Across 300 to 500 genotyped donors of the cohort, an average of about 240,000 unique TCR beta nucleotide sequences per donor were sequenced, and around 20% of those sequences were non-productive. A later analysis re-examined previously published TCR beta repertoires from 600 to 700 donors and added high-resolution HLA genotyping to investigate patterns of TCR occurrence. All discovery cohort repertoires had been generated on a single sequencing platform. Genome-wide SNP genotypes for about 60% of the 666 donors were used in a later genetic analysis, which treated that subset as a discovery cohort. The aim of the study was to test whether cataloging public T cell receptors could identify signatures of past pathogen exposure. Using immunosequencing, the study profiled T cell repertoires from fewer than 700 subjects and related those repertoires to cytomegalovirus serostatus. The study combined high-throughput TCR immunosequencing, statistical association of individual TCRs with disease status, and machine learning to predict cytomegalovirus infection status. The genetic ancestry cluster associated with self-reported Caucasian donors included over 80% of the roughly 400 genotyped donors. HLA typing included class I and class II loci at four-digit resolution. Paper-wide results and their limitations: In a later analysis, most CMV-associated TCR beta chains were found to appear HLA-restricted, with HLA associations seemingly driven largely by CMV exposure. Because HLA typing was missing for some donors at each locus, association tests included only the typed subset. A later analysis associated some 17,000 TCR beta sequences with specific HLA alleles at a false discovery rate of 0.05. When HLA alleles, especially DR and DQ, strongly co-occurred, attributing TCR associations to individual alleles was difficult. A later analysis found that HLA-associated TCR beta chains were more clonally expanded and had lower generation probabilities than equally common non-associated chains. Correlated functional status among segregating V segments might be attributable to linkage disequilibrium, but an unknown experimental factor could not be ruled out. A group of highly shared sequence variants was considered likely to be a technical artifact of the sequencing pipeline. A further reported finding was that TCR beta sequences accurately predicted the HLA-A and HLA-B alleles for most subjects in the first cohort. The earlier analysis of 587 of the donors excluded roughly 16 rarely observed V segments, including chromosome 9 orphons, because counts were too low. The authors suggested that the approach could potentially be extended to other disease states and immunological phenotypes. Because the 87-base-pair reads could not distinguish some IMGT-functional V segments, including TRBV6-2 and TRBV6-3, those segments were excluded. Several of the top co-occurrence clusters appeared to be linked to parvovirus B19, influenza, CMV and Epstein-Barr virus, according to a later analysis. Only TCR beta chains were sequenced in this cohort, and the absence of alpha or paired-chain data limited detectable features. In an earlier analysis of about 550 of the donors, most TCR beta V segments were observed in productive rearrangements about 90% or about 30% of the time, broadly matching IMGT annotations. According to a later analysis, TCR association rates differed among HLA loci, with DRB1 alleles showing the most associated TCRs and HLA-C alleles showing the fewest. The study gave a list of roughly 150 TCR beta chains associated with cytomegalovirus. Presence/absence analyses assumed roughly uniform sequencing depth across donors, an assumption that may not hold. An association between a missense DCLRE1C variant and V-gene and J-gene trimming of TCR beta chains was found in a later genetic analysis and replicated in an independent cohort. In a later genetic analysis, fewer N-insertions in productive TCRs were reported among donors in an Asian-associated ancestry cluster than the approximately 710-donor mean. Most TCR sequences were observed very rarely across donors, whereas some public TCRs were present in many individuals. For the cohort, immune exposure information was limited to CMV serostatus. The classifier was reported to diagnose cytomegalovirus status with high specificity and sensitivity in both the original and validation cohorts. A few of the identified cytomegalovirus-associated TCR beta chains were confirmed in vitro to be specific for cytomegalovirus antigens.

In total, 500 to 700 healthy bone marrow donors made up the cohort. All cohort members were sampled while nominally healthy, although unrecorded immune exposures were likely present. The donor was CMV seropositive and was included in the group of 270 or so seropositive cohort members. A peripheral blood sample was collected from each donor, and TCR beta sequencing was performed on peripheral blood mononuclear cells. Genomic DNA extraction from the blood cell samples was performed with the Qiagen DNeasy Blood Extraction Kit. Libraries were prepared through the immunoSEQ multiplex PCR assay. For the multiplex PCR, a mixture combining 60 forward primers for TCR Vbeta segments and 13 reverse primers for TCR Jbeta segments was used. A multiplex PCR assay on genomic DNA amplified the CDR3 region of rearranged TCR beta genes. The Illumina HiSeq System was used to sequence the amplified TCR beta libraries as 87-base-pair reads. The published analysis was carried out like this. Across the 600 to 700 repertoires, a later analysis counted 80 million or so unique TCR beta chains, 9.5 million to 13 million of which were shared by at least two donors. Raw reads were error-corrected and collapsed into unique sequences by a nearest-neighbor algorithm in which closely related sequences were merged to remove PCR and sequencing errors. V, D and J gene segments were assigned by aligning CDR3 sequences to IMGT reference sequences. For a sequence to be retained, a match of at least six nucleotides was required to both a V gene segment and a J gene segment. Rearrangements were classified as productive when the CDR3 lacked stop codons and remained in frame with V and J, and all other rearrangements were classified as non-productive. CDR3 was defined according to IMGT convention as the region running from the second conserved V-encoded cysteine to the conserved J-encoded phenylalanine. The earlier analysis of about 590 of the donors excluded sequences that lacked an unambiguous match to a single V gene segment. An earlier analysis of fewer than 750 of the donors classified V segments as functional when productive rearrangements were above 56.7% and as segregating when the standard deviation between donors was above 5%. A statistical classification framework was built for diagnosing cytomegalovirus status from the catalog of TCR beta chain sequences. V and J gene assignment, in a later analysis, came from comparing TCR nucleotide sequences with IMGT/GENE-DB human TR gene sequences. The TCRdist pipeline was used in a later analysis to assign CDR3 sequences and most-parsimonious VDJ recombination scenarios. In a later analysis, every TCR beta chain was defined by the combination of its CDR3 amino acid sequence and its V-gene family, and reads without a unique V-gene family were dropped. To address suspected cross-contamination and a sequencing artifact, a later analysis removed roughly 640 highly shared, low-generation-probability nucleotide sequences. For each public chain, a later analysis derived a clonal expansion index from normalized ranks of inferred template counts within each repertoire. In a later analysis, generation probabilities were computed with a VDJ recombination model fitted to out-of-frame rearrangements, and the resulting probabilities were checked against IGoR. A later analysis scored TCR-TCR, TCR-HLA and TCR-CMV co-occurrence with hypergeometric tests, applying a repertoire-size bias correction to TCR pairs. To estimate false discovery rates, a later analysis permuted the HLA or CMV assignments 20 times. A later analysis grouped co-occurring TCRs with DBSCAN, adding TCRdist sequence similarity when clustering within HLA-allele-positive subsets. Repertoires with fewer than 30,000 or more than 120,000 public chains, plus five repertoires with anomalous nucleotide sharing, were excluded from co-occurrence clustering. TCRdb took this table from immuneACCESS and kept in-frame rearrangements with V and J called. Such tables lack part of the clones; where checked against another copy, unresolved V genes explain under half of the gap, and the rest is unexplained. V and J calls and clone size follow that table, whereas D and trimming were derived from the DNA. The sample data list more than 85,000 clones, and roughly 80% of these were observed just once. The top ten clonotypes cover 6% to 8% of the sample.

About this clone itself: Its target antigen remains unknown. Per-nucleotide qualities are absent, and no much larger clonotype sits a single base away.

The CDR3 spans 14 residues, from the cysteine through the phenylalanine. Here the CDR3 DNA is all that survives: 42 bases in frame from base 1. The junction carries 11 bases between V and J, which are trimmed by 1 base and 7 bases respectively. CDR1 and CDR2, looked up from the germline V gene (reference sequence), are LNHNV and YYDKDF. Recombination connected TRBV15 to TRBJ1-5; too little of a D gene remains to name it. This TCR was recovered from a man aged 30 to 45 in good health and CMV-seropositive. The source material was PBMCs. The DNA sequence is given as TGTGCCACCAGCAGAGGCCGAGAGAGGCAGCCCCAGCATTTT. Its amino acids are CATSRGRERQPQHF.